This TCR beta chain was observed in a study of OX40 agonist ivuxolimab in advanced cancers. Looking at the study overall: Ivuxolimab was a fully human IgG2 agonistic monoclonal antibody targeting the costimulatory receptor OX40 (CD134). Patients were allowed to have had prior anti-PD-1, anti-PD-L1 or anti-CTLA-4 therapy, and 40% to 45% of the dose-escalation patients had previously received checkpoint inhibitors. The dose-escalation cohort was around 83% male with a mean age of roughly 62 years, ranging from 23 to 79. Three dose-escalation patients achieved partial responses, one with hepatocellular carcinoma and two with cutaneous melanoma. Among the approximately 54 dose-escalation patients, some 19 had hepatocellular carcinoma, roughly 15 melanoma, 9 renal cell carcinoma and 9 head and neck cancer. The paper reports the monotherapy dose-escalation portion (N of about 54 patients) of the phase I ivuxolimab trial. Intravenous ivuxolimab was administered to patients every 2 weeks at six dose levels: 0.01, 0.1, 0.3, 1.5, 3 and 10 mg/kg. Peripheral TCRbeta sequencing was intended to test whether TCR sequence diversity was altered and clonal T-cell expansion was caused by ivuxolimab. What the work shows at the level of the full study, not this receptor alone: At doses of 0.1 to 3.0 mg/kg, clonal expansion of both CD4+ and CD8+ T cells in blood was seen between baseline and week 6. The antigen specificity of the peripheral T cells that underwent clonal expansion was not determined. In partial responders in the 0.1-3.0 mg/kg groups, normalized peripheral clonal expansion was found to be among the lowest, especially among CD8+ T cells. After ivuxolimab, expanded clones were on average more numerous among CD8+ T cells than among CD4+ T cells. Low levels of normalized T-cell clonal expansion were also seen in some patients who did not respond.

Note on this clone: This clone's antigen is unknown. No much larger clone exists at a distance of one base, and base qualities are not known.

Trimmed from V: 5 bases; trimmed from J: 2 bases; junction bases lacking a gene match: 5. The CDR3 measures 15 amino acids from cysteine to phenylalanine. Only CDR3 DNA is held: 45 bases, read in frame from base 1. CDR1 and CDR2 were assigned from the germline V gene as SGHRS and YFSETQ. To sequence the TCRbeta CDR3 region, genomic DNA was isolated from the sorted cells. The immunoSEQ Assay was used to sequence the TCRbeta CDR3 regions. TCRdb's version of the immuneACCESS table is confined to in-frame rearrangements and falls short of the full clone set. An unresolved V gene accounts for under half of the shortfall where checked; the remainder is of unknown origin. The sample table records tens of thousands of clones; roughly 88% of these occur just once. The biggest ten clones account for 0.5% to 0.65% of the sample. Patients with autoimmune disease history or receiving systemic immunosuppression were excluded from the trial. Peripheral blood for TCR sequencing was collected from all dose cohorts at baseline, on cycle 4 day 1, and on cycle 7 day 1. Samples came from an open-label, multicenter, first-in-human phase I dose-escalation trial of ivuxolimab. The trial enrolled adults with locally advanced or metastatic head and neck squamous cell, hepatocellular, melanoma or renal cell carcinoma. Before TCR sequencing, CD4+ and CD8+ T cells were separately sorted from peripheral blood.

The sequence was collected from an adult with an advanced solid tumor such as melanoma, head and neck, liver or kidney cancer. The rearranged chain carries TRBV5-1 and TRBJ2-3, with 10 middle bases fitting TRBD2. The sample consisted of CD4+ or CD8+ T cells sorted from blood, taken in a trial of the OX40 agonist ivuxolimab. The CDR3 region: CASRSGTSVTDTQYF. The DNA sequence follows: TGCGCCAGCAGAAGCGGGACTAGCGTCACAGATACGCAGTATTTT.